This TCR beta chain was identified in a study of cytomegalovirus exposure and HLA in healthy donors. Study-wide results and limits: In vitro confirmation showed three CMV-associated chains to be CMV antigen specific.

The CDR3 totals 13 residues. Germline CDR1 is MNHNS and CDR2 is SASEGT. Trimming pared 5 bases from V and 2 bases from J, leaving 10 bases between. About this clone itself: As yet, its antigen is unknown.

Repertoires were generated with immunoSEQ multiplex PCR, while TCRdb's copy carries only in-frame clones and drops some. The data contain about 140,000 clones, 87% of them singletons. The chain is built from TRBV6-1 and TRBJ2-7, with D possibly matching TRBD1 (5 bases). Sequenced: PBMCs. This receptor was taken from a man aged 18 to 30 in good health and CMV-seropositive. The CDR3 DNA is TGTGCCAGCAGTCCAGGGCTCACCTACGAGCAGTACTTC. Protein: CASSPGLTYEQYF.